This is a list of T cell receptor beta chains from one sample in a study of regulatory T cells in long-lasting Graves disease. Via MiXCR, TCRdb re-called the multiplex PCR reads, giving one row per CDR3 protein. This sample has about 470,000 distinct CDR3 sequences, with around a fifth found just once. The starting material was peripheral blood mononuclear cells (PBMCs), obtained when the disease was refractory, from a patient treated with antithyroid drugs. The receptors come from a female donor with Graves disease. Both conserved end residues are part of each CDR3. Fields, in order: D gene, clone size, J gene, V gene, CDR3 DNA, CDR3 protein. A D gene is named only where the DNA matches it firmly. Only some rows state a clone size, as once, few, many or a class for expanded clones.

D gene: TRBD1; clone size: -; J gene: TRBJ2-7; V gene: TRBV9; CDR3 DNA: TGTGCCAGCAGCGGACGGACAGGGGGCGCGGGGGAGCAGTACTTC; CDR3 protein: CASSGRTGGAGEQYF
D gene: -; clone size: few; J gene: TRBJ1-2; V gene: TRBV3-1; CDR3 DNA: TGTGCCAGCAGCCACCCGGGCTTGGTAACTAACTATGGCTACACCTTC; CDR3 protein: CASSHPGLVTNYGYTF
D gene: -; clone size: many; J gene: TRBJ2-7; V gene: TRBV12-3/TRBV12-4; CDR3 DNA: TGTGCCAGCAGTTTAAGAGGGCCGGGCTACGAGCAGTACTTC; CDR3 protein: CASSLRGPGYEQYF
D gene: -; clone size: many; J gene: TRBJ2-7; V gene: TRBV28; CDR3 DNA: TGTGCCAGCAGCCCCTCCTGGCGTCCCGAGCAGTACTTC; CDR3 protein: CASSPSWRPEQYF
D gene: -; clone size: many; J gene: TRBJ2-5; V gene: TRBV28; CDR3 DNA: TGTGCCAGCAGTCCCTCCTCCCAAGAGACCCAGTACTTC; CDR3 protein: CASSPSSQETQYF
D gene: TRBD1; clone size: many; J gene: TRBJ2-4; V gene: TRBV28; CDR3 DNA: TGTGCCAGCAGTTTTCAGGGGGCAGATAACATTCAGTACTTC; CDR3 protein: CASSFQGADNIQYF
D gene: -; clone size: many; J gene: TRBJ1-1; V gene: TRBV6-5; CDR3 DNA: TGTGCCAGCAGTTACCAGACCCTTATGAACACTGAAGCTTTCTTT; CDR3 protein: CASSYQTLMNTEAFF
D gene: -; clone size: few; J gene: TRBJ1-2; V gene: TRBV29-1; CDR3 DNA: TGCAGCGTAATGCCGGGAAGACCCTTAGGAAGTAACTATGGCTACACCTTC; CDR3 protein: CSVMPGRPLGSNYGYTF
D gene: -; clone size: -; J gene: TRBJ1-4; V gene: TRBV9; CDR3 DNA: TGTGCCAGCAGCGTGGCGATTGAATCCCCGGCTAATGAAAAACTGTTTTTT; CDR3 protein: CASSVAIESPANEKLFF
D gene: -; clone size: -; J gene: TRBJ1-2; V gene: TRBV10-3; CDR3 DNA: TGTACCATCAGTGAGTTGGGGTCCGGCTACACCTTC; CDR3 protein: CTISELGSGYTF